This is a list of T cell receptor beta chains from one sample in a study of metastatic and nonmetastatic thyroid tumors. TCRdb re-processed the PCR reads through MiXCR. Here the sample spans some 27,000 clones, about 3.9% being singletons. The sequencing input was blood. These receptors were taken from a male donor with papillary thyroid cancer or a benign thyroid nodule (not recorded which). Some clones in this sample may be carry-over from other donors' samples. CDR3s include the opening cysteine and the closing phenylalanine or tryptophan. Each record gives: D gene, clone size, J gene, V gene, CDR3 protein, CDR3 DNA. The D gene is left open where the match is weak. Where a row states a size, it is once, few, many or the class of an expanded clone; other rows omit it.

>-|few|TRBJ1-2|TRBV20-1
CSARNGGAEGGYTF
TGCAGTGCAAGAAATGGTGGGGCCGAAGGCGGCTACACCTTC
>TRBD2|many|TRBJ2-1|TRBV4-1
CASSQGLADYNEQFF
TGCGCCAGCAGCCAAGGACTAGCGGACTACAATGAGCAGTTCTTC
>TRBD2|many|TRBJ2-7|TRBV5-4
CASSEDPSGSYEQYF
TGTGCCAGCAGCGAAGATCCTAGCGGGAGCTACGAGCAGTACTTC
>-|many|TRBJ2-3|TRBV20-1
CSAVRSDTQYF
TGCAGTGCGGTTCGGTCCGATACGCAGTATTTT
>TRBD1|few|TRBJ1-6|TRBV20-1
CSAPPTGGSPLHF
TGCAGTGCTCCCCCGACAGGGGGTTCACCCCTCCACTTT
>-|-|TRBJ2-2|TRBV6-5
CASIDSSYTEELFF
TGTGCCAGCATTGACTCGAGCTACACCGAGGAACTGTTTTTT
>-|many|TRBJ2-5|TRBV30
CAWSLRTQGKETQYF
TGTGCCTGGAGTCTCCGTACTCAGGGGAAAGAGACCCAGTACTTC
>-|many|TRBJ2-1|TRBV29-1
CSGGWGPTGEQFF
TGCAGCGGAGGGTGGGGGCCAACGGGTGAGCAGTTCTTC
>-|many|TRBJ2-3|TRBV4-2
CASSQEQWDTQYF
TGTGCCAGCAGCCAAGAACAGTGGGATACGCAGTATTTT
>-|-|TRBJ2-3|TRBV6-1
CASRTPQGRNTDTQYF
TGTGCCAGCAGAACCCCACAGGGCCGGAACACGGATACGCAGTATTTT
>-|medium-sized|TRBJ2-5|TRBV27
CASSIQETQYF
TGTGCCAGCAGTATTCAAGAGACCCAGTACTTC
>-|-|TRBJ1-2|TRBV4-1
CASSQVMDLYGYTF
TGCGCCAGCAGCCAAGTTATGGACTTATATGGCTACACCTTC
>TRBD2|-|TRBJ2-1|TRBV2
CASSPSGSAYNEQFF
TGTGCCAGCAGTCCTAGCGGGAGCGCCTACAATGAGCAGTTCTTC
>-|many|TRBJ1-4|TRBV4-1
CASSQDRWGQANEKLFF
TGCGCCAGCAGCCAAGATCGATGGGGGCAGGCTAATGAAAAACTGTTTTTT
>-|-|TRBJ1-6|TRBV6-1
CASSVRFSLSDSPLHF
TGTGCCAGCAGTGTCAGATTCTCATTATCGGATTCACCCCTCCACTTT
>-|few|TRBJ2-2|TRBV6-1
CASGSPTRLDEGTGELFF
TGTGCCAGCGGGTCTCCGACCCGTTTAGATGAAGGGACCGGGGAGCTGTTTTTT
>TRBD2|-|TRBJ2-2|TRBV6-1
CASRGRALIEELFF
TGTGCCAGCAGGGGGAGGGCGTTGATCGAGGAGCTGTTTTTT
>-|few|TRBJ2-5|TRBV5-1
CASSLGASEGETQYF
TGCGCCAGCAGCTTGGGGGCCTCCGAGGGGGAGACCCAGTACTTC